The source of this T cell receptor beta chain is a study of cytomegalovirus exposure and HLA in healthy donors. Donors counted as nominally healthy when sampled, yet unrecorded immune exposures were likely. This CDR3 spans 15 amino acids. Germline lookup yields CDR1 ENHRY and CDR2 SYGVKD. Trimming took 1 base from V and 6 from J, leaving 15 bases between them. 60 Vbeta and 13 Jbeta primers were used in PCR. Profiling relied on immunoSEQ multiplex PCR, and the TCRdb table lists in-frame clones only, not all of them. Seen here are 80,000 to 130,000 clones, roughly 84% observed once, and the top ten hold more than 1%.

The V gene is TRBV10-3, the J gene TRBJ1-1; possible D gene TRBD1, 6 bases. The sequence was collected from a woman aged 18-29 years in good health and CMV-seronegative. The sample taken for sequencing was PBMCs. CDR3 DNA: TGTGCCATCAGTGAGTTAGGTCTAGGGGGACCTGAAGCTTTCTTT. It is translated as CAISELGLGGPEAFF.